This paragraph reports one TCR beta chain. Germline V gives CDR1 MNHNY, CDR2 SVGAGI (reference sequence). V shed 2 bases and J 7 bases; nucleotides not matched to a gene: 10. The CDR3 totals 16 residues. A second PCR, run for roughly 7 to 11 cycles, used a sample-barcoded 5' primer plus a J-beta primer mix. TCRdb redid the calling of the 5' RACE reads with MiXCR, one entry per CDR3 protein. Found here are some 550,000 distinct CDR3 sequences, around 48% of them singletons; the top ten hold 20% to 25%. The data were obtained in a study of blood T cells in healthy people across ages. Sequenced sample: blood. The chain recombines TRBV6-6 with TRBJ2-1; 8 bases fit TRBD1. This TCR was sampled from a man older than 75 in good health. In nucleotides, the CDR3 is TGTGCCAGCAGTTACACACTACCGGACAGGGCGAATGAGCAGTTCTTC. Translation: CASSYTLPDRANEQFF.